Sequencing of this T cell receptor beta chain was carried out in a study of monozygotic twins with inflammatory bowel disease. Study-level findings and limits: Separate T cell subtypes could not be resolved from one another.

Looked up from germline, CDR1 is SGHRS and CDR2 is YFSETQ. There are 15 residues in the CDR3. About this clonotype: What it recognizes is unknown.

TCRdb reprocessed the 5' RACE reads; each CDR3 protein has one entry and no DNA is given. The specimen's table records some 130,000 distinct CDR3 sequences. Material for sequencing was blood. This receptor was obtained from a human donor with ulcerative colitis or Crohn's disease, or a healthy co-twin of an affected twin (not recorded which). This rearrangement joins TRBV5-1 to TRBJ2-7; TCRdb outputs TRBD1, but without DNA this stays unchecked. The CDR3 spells CASSLESGLAYEQYF.